This T cell receptor beta chain was documented in a study of blood T cell repertoires in COVID-19 (dated by TCRdb to 2018 to 2021). With regard to the full study: Samples from collaborators originated in the United States, Italy and Spain and spanned both the acute and convalescent phases of COVID-19. The repertoires were released in a freely available public database meant as a resource for research on the immune response to SARS-CoV-2. Sample metadata almost always included a de-identified subject ID, COVID-19 status, age in years and sex. The material from the prospective study consisted of cDNA or gDNA derived from T cells, B-cell-depleted T cells, or PBMCs. Deeply sampled blood TCRbeta repertoires from subjects exposed to, actively infected with, or recovered from COVID-19 were included in the dataset. HLA class I and class II types, where available, came from metadata supplied by the sample provider rather than from assay-based typing. The samples were drawn from two sources: the first 160 participants of the ongoing ImmuneRACE study, and 1,200 or so subjects contributed by 6 global collaborators. Points the paper makes about the study in general: Clinical and demographic metadata were provided uncurated, with the amount varying by source and participant.

At one collaborating source in Seattle, patients were enrolled during active infection and were followed longitudinally through the course of disease. Collaborating institutions collected whole blood in K2EDTA tubes following their own protocols. For TCRbeta analysis, collaborator samples were shipped as frozen whole blood, as isolated PBMCs, or as DNA extracted from either sample type. Concerning this clone itself: What antigen it recognizes has not been identified. No qualities accompany the bases; no much larger clone lies one base away.

TCRbeta CDR3 regions were amplified from genomic DNA using the immunoSEQ Assay, a bias-controlled multiplex PCR. The paper's data handling went like this. The number of nucleated cells in each sample was estimated by amplification of reference gene primers within the assay. To quantify the absolute abundance of each unique TCRbeta CDR3 rearrangement, sequence reads were collapsed and filtered. For each sample, productive Simpson clonality was calculated as the square root of Simpson's diversity index over productive rearrangements. TCRdb carries this immuneACCESS record with in-frame sequences only. Its versions omit some clonotypes, under half of them owing to an unresolved V gene in the studies checked, with the rest unexplained. V and J calls plus clone size are reproduced from that table; the DNA served to infer D and trimming. This sample is represented by more than 250,000 clones; more than 70% of them were singletons. 1.5% to 2% of the sample lies in the top ten.

V and J are truncated by 5 bases and 2 bases respectively, leaving an intervening sequence of 9 bases. From the cysteine through the phenylalanine, the CDR3 covers 13 amino acids. Only CDR3 DNA is held: 39 bases, read in frame from base 1. As encoded in the germline V gene, CDR1 is SGHVS while CDR2 is FNYEAQ. The chain couples TRBV7-6 to TRBJ2-5; the D gene is possibly TRBD1, with 6 bases matching. This sequence originates from a woman aged 25 to 39 with COVID-19, enrolled during active disease. Sequences were obtained from peripheral blood. The encoded CDR3 is CASSGTFQETQYF. At the DNA level, the sequence is TGTGCCAGCAGCGGGACATTTCAAGAGACCCAGTACTTC.